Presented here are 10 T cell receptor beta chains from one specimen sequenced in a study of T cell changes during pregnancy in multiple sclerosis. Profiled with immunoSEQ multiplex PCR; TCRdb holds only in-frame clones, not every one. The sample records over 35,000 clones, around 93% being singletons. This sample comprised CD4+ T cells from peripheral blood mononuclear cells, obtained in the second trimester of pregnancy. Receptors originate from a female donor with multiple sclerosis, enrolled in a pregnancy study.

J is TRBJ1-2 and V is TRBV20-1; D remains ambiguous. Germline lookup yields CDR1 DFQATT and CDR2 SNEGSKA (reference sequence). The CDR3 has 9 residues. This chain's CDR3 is CSGGSGYTF. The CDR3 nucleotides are TGCAGCGGCGGATCTGGCTACACCTTC.

The CDR3 bases are TGTGCCAGCAGTTACGCAGGAGGCGAGCAGTACTTC. Its translation: CASSYAGGEQYF. The gene calls are TRBV6-5 and TRBJ2-7, with D maybe TRBD2 (5 bases). The germline CDR1 and CDR2 sequences are MNHEY and SVGAGI. Trimming took off 2 bases at V and 6 bases at J, with 8 bases between the two ends. The CDR3 spans 12 residues.

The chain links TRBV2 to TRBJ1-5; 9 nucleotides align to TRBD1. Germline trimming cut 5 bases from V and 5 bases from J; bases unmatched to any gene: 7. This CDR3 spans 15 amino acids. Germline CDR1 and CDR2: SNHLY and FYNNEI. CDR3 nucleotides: TGTGCCAGCAGTCCCGGGACAGGGAGTGATCAGCCCCAGCATTTT. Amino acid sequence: CASSPGTGSDQPQHF.

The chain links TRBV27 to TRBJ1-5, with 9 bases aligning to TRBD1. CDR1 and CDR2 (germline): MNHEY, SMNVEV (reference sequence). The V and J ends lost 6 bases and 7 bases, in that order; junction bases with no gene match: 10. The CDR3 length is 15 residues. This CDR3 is CASRSIRDREQPQHF. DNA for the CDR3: TGTGCCAGCAGGTCAATCCGGGACAGGGAACAGCCCCAGCATTTT.

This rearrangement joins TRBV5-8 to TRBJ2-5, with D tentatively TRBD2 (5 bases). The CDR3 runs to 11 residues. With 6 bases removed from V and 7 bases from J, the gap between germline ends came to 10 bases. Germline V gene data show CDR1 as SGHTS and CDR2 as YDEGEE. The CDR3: CASTWESTQYF. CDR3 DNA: TGTGCCAGCACCTGGGAGTCGACCCAGTACTTC. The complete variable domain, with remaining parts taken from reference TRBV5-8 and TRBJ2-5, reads EAGVTQSPTHLIKTRGQQATLRCSPISGHTSVYWYQQALGLGLQFLLWYDEGEERNRGNFPPRFSGRQFPNYSSELNVNALELEDSALYLCASTWESTQYFGPGTRLLVL.

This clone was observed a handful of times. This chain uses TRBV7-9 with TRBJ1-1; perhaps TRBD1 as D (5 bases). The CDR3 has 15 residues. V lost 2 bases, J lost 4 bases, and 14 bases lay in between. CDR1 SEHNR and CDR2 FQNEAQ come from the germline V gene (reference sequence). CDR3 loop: CASSLNRGGSTEAFF. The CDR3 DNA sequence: TGTGCCAGCAGCTTAAATCGGGGGGGGAGCACTGAAGCTTTCTTT.

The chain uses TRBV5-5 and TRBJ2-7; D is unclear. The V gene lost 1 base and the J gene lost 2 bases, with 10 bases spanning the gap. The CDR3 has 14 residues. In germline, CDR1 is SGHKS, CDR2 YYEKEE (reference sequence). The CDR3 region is CASSLFQAPYEQYF. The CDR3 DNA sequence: TGTGCCAGCAGCTTGTTCCAGGCGCCCTACGAGCAGTACTTC.

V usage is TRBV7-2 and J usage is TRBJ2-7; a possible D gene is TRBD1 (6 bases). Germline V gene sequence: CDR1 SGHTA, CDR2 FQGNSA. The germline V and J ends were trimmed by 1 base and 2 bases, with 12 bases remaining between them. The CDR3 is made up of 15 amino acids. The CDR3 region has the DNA TGTGCCAGCAGCTTAGACGAAACAGGGACCTACGAGCAGTACTTC. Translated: CASSLDETGTYEQYF.

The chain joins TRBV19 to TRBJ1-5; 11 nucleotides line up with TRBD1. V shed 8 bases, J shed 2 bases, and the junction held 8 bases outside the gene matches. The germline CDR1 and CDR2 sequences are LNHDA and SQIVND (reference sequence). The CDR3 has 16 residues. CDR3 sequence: CASDGQGAMGNQPQHF. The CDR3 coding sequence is TGTGCCAGTGACGGACAGGGGGCGATGGGCAATCAGCCCCAGCATTTT.

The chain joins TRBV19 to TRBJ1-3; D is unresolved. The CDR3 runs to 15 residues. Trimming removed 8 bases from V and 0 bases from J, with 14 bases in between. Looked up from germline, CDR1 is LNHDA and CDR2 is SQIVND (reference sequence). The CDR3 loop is CASLRHLSSGNTIYF. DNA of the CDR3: TGTGCCAGTTTAAGACATCTGAGCTCTGGAAACACCATATATTTT.